This entry lists 5 T cell receptor beta chains sequenced from one sample in a study of blood T cell repertoires in COVID-19. Measured with immunoSEQ multiplex PCR; TCRdb has only the in-frame clones, and not every one. The sample has roughly 240,000 clones, around 89% seen once. Sequenced: PBMCs or T cells enriched from blood (not recorded which). These receptors originate from a woman between 35 and 50 years old with acute COVID-19.

This rearrangement joins TRBV18 to TRBJ1-5; D is possibly TRBD1 (5 bases). With 4 bases removed from V and 2 bases from J, the gap between germline ends came to 15 bases. The CDR3 runs to 16 residues. CDR1 and CDR2 from the germline V gene are KGHSH and LQKENI. CDR3 in amino acids: CASSQDGGMGNQPQHF. The CDR3 DNA follows: TGTGCCAGCTCACAAGATGGGGGGATGGGCAATCAGCCCCAGCATTTT.

V gene TRBV18 combines with J gene TRBJ1-1, with TRBD1 as a possible D gene (6 bases). The germline gives CDR1 KGHSH, CDR2 LQKENI. V was cut by 4 bases and J by 3 bases, with 12 bases left in between. CDR3 length: 14 amino acids. CDR3 in DNA: TGTGCCAGCTCACGAACAGGGTTGGACACTGAAGCTTTCTTT. As protein: CASSRTGLDTEAFF.

This chain joins TRBV12-3 or TRBV12-4 and TRBJ2-1; D remains ambiguous. V was clipped by 7 bases and J by 9 bases, with 13 bases between them. This CDR3 is built from 12 residues. The CDR3 loop reads CASNPRPGEQFF. The CDR3 nucleotides are TGTGCCAGCAACCCCCGGCCGGGTGAGCAGTTCTTC.

V is TRBV6-5 and J is TRBJ2-7; TRBD1 matches at 8 bases. The CDR3 length is 14 residues. V gave up 5 bases and J gave up 2 bases; unmatched junction bases: 5. CDR1 is MNHEY and CDR2 is SVGAGI in the germline V gene. The CDR3 coding sequence is TGTGCCAGCAGTCAACAGGGGGGCGCCTACGAGCAGTACTTC. Its translation is CASSQQGGAYEQYF.

The chain employs TRBV6-5 and TRBJ1-2; 8 positions agree with TRBD1. Germline V gene sequence: CDR1 MNHEY, CDR2 SVGAGI. J lost 4 bases, V lost 2 bases, and 3 bases had no gene match. This CDR3 is 14 amino acids long. CDR3 sequence reads: CASSYGDRGYGYTF. Here the CDR3 DNA reads TGTGCCAGCAGTTACGGCGACAGGGGCTATGGCTACACCTTC.